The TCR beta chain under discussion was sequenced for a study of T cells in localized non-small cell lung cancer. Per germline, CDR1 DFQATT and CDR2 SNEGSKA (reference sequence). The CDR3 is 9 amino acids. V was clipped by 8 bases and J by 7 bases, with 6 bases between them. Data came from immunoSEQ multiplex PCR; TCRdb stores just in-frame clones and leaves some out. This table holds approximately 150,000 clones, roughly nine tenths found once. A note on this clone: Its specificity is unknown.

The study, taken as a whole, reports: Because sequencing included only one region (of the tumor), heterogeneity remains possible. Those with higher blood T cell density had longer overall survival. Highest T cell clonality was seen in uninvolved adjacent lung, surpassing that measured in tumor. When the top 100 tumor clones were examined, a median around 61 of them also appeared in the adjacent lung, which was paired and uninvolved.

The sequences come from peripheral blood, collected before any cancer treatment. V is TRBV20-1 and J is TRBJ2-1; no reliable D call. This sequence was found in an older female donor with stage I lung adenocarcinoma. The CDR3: CSSANEQFF. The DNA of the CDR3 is TGCAGTTCAGCTAATGAGCAGTTCTTC.